Listed below are T cell receptor beta chains from one sample, sequenced in a study of CD8 T cells in Susac syndrome. TCRdb fed the immunoSEQ multiplex PCR reads into MiXCR, producing one record per CDR3 protein. The sample contains about 76,000 distinct CDR3 sequences, about 91% of which appear only once. The specimen sequenced was CD8+ T cells from PBMCs. The receptors derive from a human donor with multiple sclerosis. CDR3s include the opening cysteine and the closing phenylalanine or tryptophan. A D gene is named only where the DNA matches it firmly. Size is stated for part of the rows, as once, few or many counts, or as a class when the clone is expanded.

-	TRBV20-1	-	TRBJ2-7	CSARGSGHPQDEQYF	TGCAGTGCTAGAGGGTCGGGACACCCCCAGGACGAGCAGTACTTC
-	TRBV30	-	TRBJ2-7	CAWSDSYEQYF	TGTGCCTGGAGTGACTCCTACGAGCAGTACTTC
-	TRBV27	-	TRBJ2-2	CASSLFAGELFF	TGTGCCAGCAGTTTATTCGCCGGGGAGCTGTTTTTT
-	TRBV13	-	TRBJ2-7	CASSLVGRTQEQYF	TGTGCCAGCAGCTTAGTCGGCAGGACCCAGGAGCAGTACTTC
-	TRBV27	-	TRBJ1-1	CASSWVGAGTEAFF	TGTGCCAGCAGTTGGGTGGGCGCAGGCACTGAAGCTTTCTTT
-	TRBV27	-	TRBJ2-7	CASSPAHGPYEQYF	TGTGCCAGCAGCCCAGCCCATGGCCCTTACGAGCAGTACTTC
-	TRBV19	-	TRBJ1-5	CASSIGEDENQPQHF	TGTGCCAGTAGTATTGGTGAGGATGAAAATCAGCCCCAGCATTTT
once	TRBV13	-	TRBJ2-1	CASSFRVGDNEQFF	TGTGCCAGCAGCTTCCGGGTCGGAGACAATGAGCAGTTCTTC
-	TRBV9	TRBD2	TRBJ2-1	CASSELAGGPLYNEQFF	TGTGCCAGCAGCGAACTAGCGGGAGGGCCGCTCTACAATGAGCAGTTCTTC
-	TRBV11-1	TRBD2	TRBJ2-3	CASSLTSGRWDTQYF	TGTGCCAGCAGCTTAACTAGCGGGAGATGGGATACGCAGTATTTT
-	TRBV7-2	TRBD2	TRBJ2-1	CASSWGLAGGDEQFF	TGTGCCAGCAGCTGGGGACTAGCGGGAGGCGATGAGCAGTTCTTC
-	TRBV2	TRBD2	TRBJ2-1	CASQTGLAAWDEQFF	TGTGCCAGCCAGACGGGACTAGCGGCTTGGGATGAGCAGTTCTTC
-	TRBV19	-	TRBJ1-3	CASSMARYAGNTIYF	TGTGCCAGTAGTATGGCCCGTTACGCTGGAAACACCATATATTTT
-	TRBV20-1	TRBD2	TRBJ2-1	CSARREAGSYNEQFF	TGCAGTGCTAGACGGGAGGCGGGAAGCTACAATGAGCAGTTCTTC
-	TRBV6-5	-	TRBJ1-1	CASNQEGSTEAFF	TGTGCCAGCAACCAGGAGGGTAGCACTGAAGCTTTCTTT
-	TRBV5-6	-	TRBJ2-1	CASSLGFNEQFF	TGTGCCAGCAGCTTGGGGTTCAATGAGCAGTTCTTC
-	TRBV24-1	-	TRBJ2-3	CATSDAQGPDTQYF	TGTGCCACCAGTGATGCGCAGGGTCCCGATACGCAGTATTTT
once	TRBV2	-	TRBJ1-5	CASMGGGNQPQHF	TGTGCCAGCATGGGGGGGGGCAATCAGCCCCAGCATTTT
-	TRBV7-3	TRBD1	TRBJ2-3	CASSFGQGGDTQYF	TGTGCCAGCAGCTTCGGACAGGGTGGAGATACGCAGTATTTT
-	TRBV29-1	-	TRBJ1-3	CSVEDGDRLSGNTIYF	TGCAGCGTTGAAGATGGAGACAGGCTCTCTGGAAACACCATATATTTT
-	TRBV3-1	TRBD2	TRBJ2-7	CASSRRAGGYEQYF	TGTGCCAGCAGCAGACGAGCGGGGGGTTACGAGCAGTACTTC
-	TRBV7-9	-	TRBJ2-7	CASSLYLGRAGEQYF	TGTGCCAGCAGCTTATATCTGGGCCGTGCCGGGGAGCAGTACTTC
-	TRBV11-2	TRBD1	TRBJ2-2	CASSPGQGSTGELFF	TGTGCCAGCAGCCCGGGACAGGGGAGCACCGGGGAGCTGTTTTTT
-	TRBV29-1	-	TRBJ2-6	CSVANYGGASGANVLTF	TGCAGCGTTGCAAACTACGGCGGGGCGAGTGGGGCCAACGTCCTGACTTTC
-	TRBV9	-	TRBJ2-7	CASSPGGGSPPWEQYF	TGTGCCAGCAGTCCAGGGGGGGGCAGTCCCCCGTGGGAGCAGTACTTC
-	TRBV5-4	TRBD1	TRBJ1-2	CASSEWGTGSTYGYTF	TGTGCCAGCAGCGAGTGGGGGACAGGGTCCACATATGGCTACACCTTC
-	TRBV14	-	TRBJ2-7	CASSQDYGVRYEQYF	TGTGCCAGCAGCCAAGATTACGGGGTAAGGTACGAGCAGTACTTC